This T cell receptor beta chain was documented in a study of cytomegalovirus exposure and HLA in healthy donors. Findings and caveats of the study: In a later analysis, most CMV-associated TCR beta chains appeared HLA-restricted. Three CMV-associated chains proved CMV antigen-specific in vitro. An analysis done earlier found most TCR beta V segments productive about 87% or about 30% of the time.

To note about this clone: Its antigen is still unknown.

CDR1 MNHEY and CDR2 SMNVEV come from the germline V gene (reference sequence). This CDR3 has 19 residues. The V segment lost 2 bases and the J segment 3 bases; nucleotides outside the gene matches: 13. The PCR contained 60 Vbeta and 13 Jbeta primers. The assay was immunoSEQ multiplex PCR, and TCRdb's table has in-frame clones only and misses some. The repertoire holds around 140,000 clones, 75% seen once, with approximately 6.8% in the top ten. The chain is built from TRBV27 and TRBJ2-3, with 11 bases fitting TRBD1. Sequencing was done on a sample of PBMCs. This receptor was obtained from a man between 25 and 39 years old in good health and CMV-seronegative. The CDR3 nucleotides read TGTGCCAGCAGTTTAGTCCCGGGACAGGGGGGTAAATGGACAGATACGCAGTATTTT. It is translated as CASSLVPGQGGKWTDTQYF.